These 5 T cell receptor beta chains were all obtained from the same sample, sequenced in a study of shared clonotypes between healthy human individuals. Using immunoSEQ multiplex PCR, the repertoire was profiled, and TCRdb retains in-frame clones only, with some absent. This table holds around 750,000 clones, under 80% found once. The sequencing sample was made of memory CD4+ T cells sorted from blood. Regarding subset: CD45RA-negative fraction. These receptor sequences come from a woman younger than 45 in good health.

J is TRBJ1-1 and V is TRBV10-3, with 10 bases matching TRBD1. The germline gives CDR1 ENHRY, CDR2 SYGVKD. Trimming cost V 11 bases and J 3 bases; bases outside gene matches: 3. The CDR3 loop spans 12 amino acids. The CDR3 bases are TGTGCCTCGGACAGGGGGGACACTGAAGCTTTCTTT. It specifies CASDRGDTEAFF.

J is TRBJ2-7 and V is TRBV7-9; D is unresolved. V lost 1 base to trimming and J lost 2 bases, with 18 bases between them. The CDR3 length is 17 residues. Germline V gene sequence: CDR1 SEHNR, CDR2 FQNEAQ (reference sequence). The CDR3 bases are TGTGCCAGCAGCTTAGTTGCGCTTAGCCTTATTCCCTACGAGCAGTACTTC. This gives the protein CASSLVALSLIPYEQYF. Based on the CDR3 plus reference TRBV7-9 and TRBJ2-7, the full variable domain is DTGVSQNPRHKITKRGQNVTFRCDPISEHNRLYWYRQTLGQGPEFLTYFQNEAQLEKSRLLSDRFSAERPKGSFSTLEIQRTEQGDSAMYLCASSLVALSLIPYEQYFGPGTRLTVT.

This chain uses TRBV5-1 with TRBJ2-5; 8 bases are shared with TRBD2. J was trimmed by 5 bases and V by 4 bases; bases with no gene match: 10. The CDR3 spans 15 residues. Germline V lookup: CDR1 SGHRS, CDR2 YFSETQ. DNA of the CDR3: TGCGCCAGCAGCCCGGAGGGACTAGTTCCGGAGACCCAGTACTTC. Residues: CASSPEGLVPETQYF.

The chain combines TRBV4-1 with TRBJ2-7; weak D call: TRBD1 (5 bases). This CDR3 is 14 amino acids long. The V end was cut by 4 bases, the J end by 5 bases, with 15 bases between. Germline values: CDR1 MGHRA, CDR2 YSYEKL. As DNA, the CDR3 is TGCGCCAGCAGCCCTCCCCGCAGGGTCGACGAGCAGTACTTC. Protein: CASSPPRRVDEQYF.

V and J are TRBV5-1 and TRBJ2-1, with a possible D match to TRBD1 (5 bases). Germline V gene data show CDR1 as SGHRS and CDR2 as YFSETQ. V lost 5 bases and J 1 base, leaving 19 bases between the germline ends. This CDR3 contains 17 residues. CDR3 nucleotide sequence: TGCGCCAGCAGTATCTCATGGTCGGCAGGGTCCTACAATGAGCAGTTCTTC. This codes for CASSISWSAGSYNEQFF.